This TCR beta chain was sequenced during a study of control samples from healthy donors and cancer patients. Trimming cost V 1 base and J 7 bases; bases outside gene matches: 10. CDR1 is SGHNT and CDR2 is YYREEE in the germline V gene (reference sequence). CDR3 length: 16 amino acids. Assay: immunoSEQ multiplex PCR; the TCRdb copy retains only in-frame clones and omits some. In the table there are about 150,000 clones, over 85% of which are singletons. Sequencing was carried out using blood. V and J are TRBV5-4 and TRBJ2-1; TRBD2 agrees at 8 bases. The clonotype comes from a man aged 50 or older in good health. CDR3 DNA: TGTGCCAGCAGCTTGAATCCCGGGAGGGCGGGTAATGAGCAGTTCTTC. As protein: CASSLNPGRAGNEQFF.